This is a list of T cell receptor beta chains from one sample in a study of T cell responses to AZD1222 COVID-19 vaccine. Profiled with immunoSEQ multiplex PCR; TCRdb holds only in-frame clones, not every one. Among approximately 120,000 clones listed, roughly 87% were seen once. The starting material was peripheral blood, obtained 28 days after the second AZD1222 dose. All receptors come from an adult who received the AZD1222 COVID-19 vaccine. Both conserved end residues are part of each CDR3. Fields, in order: CDR3 protein, CDR3 DNA, clone size, D gene, J gene, V gene. The D gene is left open where the match is weak. Some rows have no size entry. The others give once, few or many, or a class for an expanded clone.

CASSAGQGGNYGYTF | TGCGCCAGCAGCGCCGGACAGGGTGGTAACTATGGCTACACCTTC | once | TRBD1 | TRBJ1-2 | TRBV5-1
CASKRGEGRTEAFF | TGTGCCAGCAAACGGGGGGAAGGAAGGACTGAAGCTTTCTTT | - | - | TRBJ1-1 | TRBV6-6
CASSFSSGGGQETQYF | TGTGCCAGCAGCTTTTCTAGCGGGGGGGGACAAGAGACCCAGTACTTC | - | TRBD2 | TRBJ2-5 | TRBV7-2
CASSLEGGLETQYF | TGCGCCAGCAGCTTGGAAGGGGGACTAGAGACCCAGTACTTC | once | - | TRBJ2-5 | TRBV5-1
CASSIEEDRINEKLFF | TGTGCTAGCAGCATTGAAGAAGACAGGATTAATGAAAAACTGTTTTTT | - | - | TRBJ1-4 | TRBV7-7
CASSPSTSYEQYF | TGTGCCAGCAGCCCATCGACAAGTTACGAGCAGTACTTC | once | - | TRBJ2-7 | TRBV13
CATRRVGAATNEKLFF | TGTGCCACCCGACGAGTCGGGGCTGCAACTAATGAAAAACTGTTTTTT | - | - | TRBJ1-4 | TRBV27
CASSLGRESGYTF | TGTGCCAGCAGCTTGGGCAGGGAGTCTGGCTACACCTTC | - | - | TRBJ1-2 | TRBV7-2
CASSPTGVGNQPQHF | TGTGCCAGCAGCCCGACAGGGGTCGGCAATCAGCCCCAGCATTTT | - | TRBD1 | TRBJ1-5 | TRBV7-9
CASSLGAQNTEAFF | TGTGCCAGCAGCTTAGGGGCCCAGAACACTGAAGCTTTCTTT | - | - | TRBJ1-1 | TRBV7-2
CSASGRVGTDTQYF | TGCAGTGCTAGTGGTCGGGTAGGCACAGATACGCAGTATTTT | once | - | TRBJ2-3 | TRBV20-1
CAPIGGRTNEKLFF | TGTGCCCCGATCGGGGGACGGACTAATGAAAAACTGTTTTTT | once | - | TRBJ1-4 | TRBV10-3
CASSHPGQGAGEQFF | TGTGCCAGCAGTCATCCGGGACAGGGGGCCGGGGAGCAGTTCTTC | - | TRBD1 | TRBJ2-1 | TRBV7-8
CASSYDRGTNQPQHF | TGTGCCAGCAGTTACGACAGGGGAACAAATCAGCCCCAGCATTTT | - | TRBD1 | TRBJ1-5 | TRBV2
CSVQGLGTETQYF | TGCAGCGTCCAGGGACTAGGTACGGAGACCCAGTACTTC | - | TRBD2 | TRBJ2-5 | TRBV29-1
CASSRGGGRNTEAFF | TGCGCCAGCAGCCGCGGAGGGGGGCGGAACACTGAAGCTTTCTTT | - | - | TRBJ1-1 | TRBV4-1
CASSPEQYSNQPQHF | TGTGCCAGCAGTCCTGAACAATATAGCAATCAGCCCCAGCATTTT | - | - | TRBJ1-5 | TRBV27
CASSPTGSYGYTF | TGTGCCAGTAGTCCGACAGGGAGCTATGGCTACACCTTC | - | TRBD1 | TRBJ1-2 | TRBV19
CAWSTGAGVGEQYF | TGTGCCTGGAGTACCGGGGCGGGGGTAGGTGAGCAGTACTTC | - | TRBD2 | TRBJ2-7 | TRBV30
CSVRKNTEAFF | TGCAGCGTTCGGAAGAACACTGAAGCTTTCTTT | - | - | TRBJ1-1 | TRBV29-1
CASSYTNGRAKGYMNTEAFF | TGTGCCAGCAGTTATACTAACGGGAGGGCAAAGGGTTACATGAACACTGAAGCTTTCTTT | - | - | TRBJ1-1 | TRBV21-1
CASSRRDPNQPQHF | TGTGCCAGTAGTCGGAGGGACCCCAATCAGCCCCAGCATTTT | - | - | TRBJ1-5 | TRBV19
CASGPGQQETQYF | TGTGCCAGTGGCCCGGGACAACAAGAGACCCAGTACTTC | once | - | TRBJ2-5 | TRBV19
CASSINTGGYGYTF | TGCGCCAGCAGCATTAACACAGGGGGCTATGGCTACACCTTC | few | TRBD1 | TRBJ1-2 | TRBV5-1
CASSRLDSYGYTF | TGTGCCAGCAGTCGTTTGGACAGCTATGGCTACACCTTC | once | - | TRBJ1-2 | TRBV5-8
CASSLRGPNTEAFF | TGCGCCAGCAGCTTGAGGGGTCCGAACACTGAAGCTTTCTTT | - | - | TRBJ1-1 | TRBV5-1
CASGLPRGEENTEAFF | TGTGCTAGTGGTTTGCCTAGGGGCGAGGAGAACACTGAAGCTTTCTTT | - | - | TRBJ1-1 | TRBV12-5
CASSWDRGNSPLHF | TGTGCCAGCAGCTGGGACAGGGGGAATTCACCCCTCCACTTT | - | TRBD1 | TRBJ1-6 | TRBV5-6
CSVEDLLLNNEQFF | TGCAGCGTTGAAGATCTTTTACTGAACAATGAGCAGTTCTTC | - | - | TRBJ2-1 | TRBV29-1
CASSRLPGTGVNEKLFF | TGCGCCAGCAGCCGATTACCCGGGACAGGGGTTAATGAAAAACTGTTTTTT | - | TRBD1 | TRBJ1-4 | TRBV10-2
CASSPWGGGGTDTQYF | TGTGCCAGCAGCCCATGGGGGGGAGGGGGCACAGATACGCAGTATTTT | - | TRBD2 | TRBJ2-3 | TRBV3-1/TRBV3-2
CASSIGGGPDTQYF | TGTGCCAGTAGTATTGGAGGGGGGCCAGATACGCAGTATTTT | - | - | TRBJ2-3 | TRBV19
CASSDVGTLLFSYNEQFF | TGTGCCAGCAGTGATGTGGGGACACTTCTCTTCTCCTACAATGAGCAGTTCTTC | - | - | TRBJ2-1 | TRBV2
CASRDSGTGNYGYTF | TGTGCCAGCAGGGATAGTGGGACAGGGAACTATGGCTACACCTTC | - | TRBD1 | TRBJ1-2 | TRBV3-1/TRBV3-2
CAISEDSTYEQYF | TGTGCCATCAGTGAAGACAGCACCTACGAGCAGTACTTC | once | - | TRBJ2-7 | TRBV10-3
CASSPPKGYTF | TGTGCCAGCAGTCCGCCTAAGGGCTACACCTTC | few | - | TRBJ1-2 | TRBV2
CASSSLAGERIF | TGTGCCAGTAGTTCGCTAGCGGGAGAGCGAATCTTC | - | TRBD2 | TRBJ2-7 | TRBV19
CSVLAGGSYNEQFF | TGCAGCGTCCTAGCGGGGGGCTCCTACAATGAGCAGTTCTTC | - | TRBD2 | TRBJ2-1 | TRBV29-1
CASSLIPGRTNYGYTF | TGTGCCAGCAGCCTCATACCGGGACGGACGAACTATGGCTACACCTTC | - | - | TRBJ1-2 | TRBV5-4
CASSSNAGGYNSPLHF | TGCGCCAGCAGCTCAAACGCAGGGGGTTATAATTCACCCCTCCACTTT | once | TRBD1 | TRBJ1-6 | TRBV5-1
CASSPSGLAGGLFF | TGTGCCAGCAGTCCCTCGGGACTAGCGGGAGGGTTGTTCTTC | - | TRBD2 | TRBJ2-1 | TRBV27
CASSSGSPNSPLHF | TGTGCCAGCAGCTCGGGCAGCCCCAATTCACCCCTCCACTTT | once | - | TRBJ1-6 | TRBV2
CASGGGGNQPQHF | TGTGCCAGCGGGGGGGGAGGCAATCAGCCCCAGCATTTT | - | - | TRBJ1-5 | TRBV6-5
CAWSPSGTTYEQYF | TGTGCCTGGAGTCCCTCGGGGACCACCTACGAGCAGTACTTC | few | - | TRBJ2-7 | TRBV30
CASKNGPFEAFF | TGTGCCAGCAAAAACGGACCTTTTGAAGCTTTCTTT | - | - | TRBJ1-1 | TRBV27
CASSLRGLGAEAFF | TGTGCCAGCAGTTTACGGGGGCTAGGGGCAGAAGCTTTCTTT | - | - | TRBJ1-1 | TRBV5-6
CSVNAGIGYGYTF | TGCAGCGTTAACGCAGGCATCGGATATGGCTACACCTTC | - | - | TRBJ1-2 | TRBV29-1
CASSLDGEGVDYGYTF | TGTGCCAGCAGCTTAGACGGTGAAGGGGTGGACTATGGCTACACCTTC | - | - | TRBJ1-2 | TRBV7-6
CASSSITANYGYTF | TGTGCCAGCAGTTCGATTACAGCTAACTATGGCTACACCTTC | - | - | TRBJ1-2 | TRBV6-2/TRBV6-3
CASSLGTGGNQPQHF | TGTGCCAGCAGCTTAGGGACAGGGGGCAATCAGCCCCAGCATTTT | - | TRBD1 | TRBJ1-5 | TRBV7-6
CASSLGPNQPQHF | TGTGCCAGCAGTCTCGGGCCTAATCAGCCCCAGCATTTT | - | - | TRBJ1-5 | TRBV7-9
CASSLETNPYEQYF | TGCGCCAGCAGCTTGGAGACTAACCCCTACGAGCAGTACTTC | - | - | TRBJ2-7 | TRBV5-1
CASSHRGGGYTF | TGTGCCAGCAGCCACAGGGGGGGCGGCTACACCTTC | - | TRBD1 | TRBJ1-2 | TRBV6-5
CASSDDRGWNTGELFF | TGCGCCAGCAGCGATGACAGGGGATGGAACACCGGGGAGCTGTTTTTT | - | TRBD1 | TRBJ2-2 | TRBV10-1
CSVEEKGQGVNGYTF | TGCAGCGTTGAAGAAAAGGGACAGGGGGTAAATGGCTACACCTTC | - | TRBD1 | TRBJ1-2 | TRBV29-1
CSAQGLGEGYF | TGCAGTGCCCAGGGACTAGGGGAGGGTTATTTT | - | TRBD2 | TRBJ2-3 | TRBV20-1
CASSVHFRAGNYGYTF | TGTGCCAGCAGCGTACATTTTCGTGCAGGGAACTATGGCTACACCTTC | - | - | TRBJ1-2 | TRBV9
CASSILQSRDRNTGELFF | TGTGCCAGCAGCATTCTTCAATCCCGGGACAGGAACACCGGGGAGCTGTTTTTT | once | - | TRBJ2-2 | TRBV21-1
CASSMGQGEETQYF | TGTGCCAGCAGCATGGGACAGGGGGAAGAGACCCAGTACTTC | - | TRBD1 | TRBJ2-5 | TRBV7-8